Here is one TCR beta chain with its context. This sample was included in a study of blood T cell repertoires in COVID-19. Participants were aged about 18 to 90 years, lived in 24 US areas, and enrolled virtually. Cohorts were based on clinical histories the participants reported. Either two negative PCRs, clearance, or symptom resolution qualified Cohort 3 donors as recovered. The CDR3 is made up of 11 amino acids. The germline CDR1 and CDR2 sequences are MNHEY and SMNVEV (reference sequence). Trimming took 6 bases from V and 6 from J; bases not matched to a gene: 1. In the study's own analysis: How many nucleated cells were present was estimated from reference gene primer amplification. The table came from immunoSEQ multiplex PCR; TCRdb's copy has only in-frame clones and leaves some out. The D gene and trimming were derived from the DNA, and the V and J assignments and clone size from that table. The sample has 140,000 to 150,000 clones; 70% to 90% are singletons.

The V gene is TRBV27, the J gene TRBJ2-7; 8 nucleotides align to TRBD1. This TCR derives from a man between 45 and 60 years old who had recovered from COVID-19. Sequenced: PBMCs or T cells enriched from blood (not recorded which). For the CDR3, the DNA is TGTGCCAGCAGCGACAGGGGCGAGCAGTACTTC. Residues: CASSDRGEQYF.